The 29 T cell receptor beta chains below come from one sample, sequenced in a study of shared clonotypes between healthy human individuals. The repertoire was sequenced with immunoSEQ multiplex PCR; TCRdb's copy has only in-frame clones and lacks some. The table shows around 700,000 clones, with around 92% occurring only once. As defined, naive CD8 cells were CD45RO-negative and positively selected for CCR7, with terminally differentiated effector memory CD45RA+ cells excluded. Sequencing input: naive CD8+ T cells sorted from blood. The receptor set was obtained from a man aged 25 to 40 in good health.

V and J are TRBV7-9 and TRBJ1-3; D is ambiguous. CDR1 is SEHNR and CDR2 is FQNEAQ in the germline V gene (reference sequence). V was pared by 5 bases and J by 0 bases, with 11 bases between. The CDR3 has 15 residues. The CDR3 protein is CASSPSTVSGNTIYF. CDR3 in DNA: TGTGCCAGCAGCCCCTCTACAGTCTCTGGAAACACCATATATTTT.

V is TRBV9 and J is TRBJ2-7, with 10 bases lining up with TRBD1. Germline V gene lookup returns CDR1 SGDLS and CDR2 YYNGEE. V was clipped by 4 bases and J by 3 bases; unmatched bases: 4. The length of the CDR3 is 14 residues. The CDR3 loop reads CASSFGQGDYEQYF. CDR3 DNA sequence: TGTGCCAGCAGCTTCGGACAGGGGGACTACGAGCAGTACTTC.

The rearrangement links TRBV5-6 to TRBJ2-7, with a tentative D call TRBD2 (5 bases). V lost 4 bases, J lost 3 bases, and 11 bases lay in between. The CDR3 runs to 13 residues. Per the germline V gene, CDR1 is SGHDT and CDR2 is YYEEEE. The DNA of the CDR3 is TGTGCCAGCAGCCTAGCTAACTTCTACGAGCAGTACTTC. This encodes CASSLANFYEQYF.

About this clone: The sample carries other DNA sequences with the same CDR3. The V call is TRBV7-9, the J call TRBJ2-1; D gene uncertain. Germline loops: CDR1 SEHNR, CDR2 FQNEAQ (reference sequence). V lost 3 bases and J lost 6, with 3 bases in between. The CDR3 is made up of 11 amino acids. CDR3 in amino acids: CASSLTNEQFF. CDR3 DNA: TGTGCCAGCAGCTTGACCAATGAGCAGTTCTTC.

The chain is built from TRBV27 and TRBJ2-4; 9 nucleotides align to TRBD1. Germline V gene data show CDR1 as MNHEY and CDR2 as SMNVEV (reference sequence). J lost 4 bases, V lost 0 bases, and 1 base had no gene match. This CDR3 contains 15 residues. CDR3 amino acids: CASSLSGQGKNIQYF. CDR3 nucleotide sequence: TGTGCCAGCAGTTTATCGGGACAGGGTAAAAACATTCAGTACTTC.

The chain employs TRBV2 and TRBJ2-3; D is unclear. This CDR3 contains 17 residues. Germline CDR1 reads SNHLY; CDR2 reads FYNNEI. The V end lost 5 bases, the J end lost 2 bases, and 20 bases lay between the germline ends. The CDR3 sequence is CASSLISNFASTDTQYF. The CDR3 DNA follows: TGTGCCAGCAGTTTGATCAGCAACTTCGCCTCCACAGATACGCAGTATTTT.

This clone was recorded a few times. V and J are TRBV19 and TRBJ2-7; TRBD1 or TRBD2 may be the D gene (5 bases each). This CDR3 spans 13 amino acids. Trimming took off 3 bases at V and 6 bases at J, with 12 bases between the two ends. Germline V lookup: CDR1 LNHDA, CDR2 SQIVND (reference sequence). The CDR3 bases are TGTGCCAGTAGTATTGGTCCCGGGGCCGAGCAGTACTTC. Protein sequence: CASSIGPGAEQYF.

This clone was counted a single time. The CDR3 protein is CASRSRNEQFF. CDR3 DNA: TGTGCCAGCAGGAGTAGGAATGAGCAGTTCTTC. The genes are TRBV2 and TRBJ2-1; the D is unclear. This CDR3 is 11 amino acids long. The V end lost 6 bases, the J end lost 7 bases, and 7 bases lay between the germline ends. Per germline, CDR1 SNHLY and CDR2 FYNNEI. Looking up the rest from reference TRBV2 and TRBJ2-1 gives the full variable domain: EPEVTQTPSHQVTQMGQEVILRCVPISNHLYFYWYRQILGQKVEFLVSFYNNEISEKSEIFDDQFSVERPDGSNFTLKIRSTKLEDSAMYFCASRSRNEQFFGPGTRLTVL.

The chain is built from TRBV5-6 and TRBJ2-7, with 7 bases matching TRBD2. The germline gives CDR1 SGHDT, CDR2 YYEEEE. The CDR3 contains 15 residues. V was clipped by 6 bases and J by 1 base; unmatched bases: 10. CDR3 bases: TGTGCCAGCAACCCTGTTGGGGGGGATTCCTACGAGCAGTACTTC. Translation: CASNPVGGDSYEQYF.

The gene calls are TRBV7-9 and TRBJ2-3, with 9 bases that match TRBD2. V was pared by 5 bases and J by 0 bases, with 6 bases of the junction left unmatched. The CDR3 totals 16 residues. Germline-derived CDR1 and CDR2 are SEHNR and FQNEAQ (reference sequence). Written as DNA, the CDR3 is TGTGCCAGCAGCCCTTGGACTAGCGAGAGCACAGATACGCAGTATTTT. It is translated as CASSPWTSESTDTQYF.

The chain carries TRBV27 and TRBJ2-3; 15 nucleotides match TRBD2. The trim removed 1 base at V and 1 base at J, leaving 15 bases unmatched. From germline, CDR1 is MNHEY and CDR2 SMNVEV (reference sequence). The CDR3 sequence is 22 residues long. As DNA, the CDR3 is TGTGCCAGCAGTTTATTCGCCCGCCGTGGACTAGCGGGAGGGGCCGGCACAGATACGCAGTATTTT. Its translation is CASSLFARRGLAGGAGTDTQYF.

The gene calls are TRBV6-1 and TRBJ2-7; TRBD2 might be the D (5 bases). Trimming removed 1 base from V and 4 bases from J, with 11 bases in between. Germline loops: CDR1 MNHNS, CDR2 SASEGT. The CDR3 runs 14 residues. CDR3 coding DNA: TGTGCCAGCAGTGAAGTCGGGGTAAGGTACGAGCAGTACTTC. This translates into CASSEVGVRYEQYF.

The CDR3 sequence: CASRVSQGYEQYF. The CDR3 DNA reads as TGCGCCAGCAGAGTCTCGCAAGGGTACGAGCAGTACTTC. V usage is TRBV5-1 and J usage is TRBJ2-7; no reliable D call. The CDR3 is 13 amino acids. Germline-derived CDR1 and CDR2 are SGHRS and YFSETQ. The V end was cut by 5 bases, the J end by 4 bases, with 13 bases between.

The chain is built from TRBV11-3 and TRBJ2-5; TRBD1 might be the D (5 bases). This CDR3 is 13 amino acids long. The germline V gene encodes CDR1 SGHNT and CDR2 YENEEA. V was cut by 1 base and J by 6 bases, with 9 bases left in between. This CDR3 reads CASSLVWGQTQYF. The CDR3 nucleotides read TGTGCCAGCAGCTTAGTATGGGGCCAGACCCAGTACTTC.

This chain connects TRBV2 to TRBJ1-4; maybe TRBD1 (5 bases). Germline CDR1 is SNHLY and CDR2 is FYNNEI. Trimming shortened V by 10 bases and J by 4 bases, and 13 bases separated the two germline ends. There are 13 residues in the CDR3. The CDR3 here is CAIPGPGNEKLFF. CDR3 coding DNA: TGTGCCATCCCGGGACCGGGTAATGAAAAACTGTTTTTT.

The J gene is TRBJ1-1, the V gene TRBV11-2, with D unclear. The CDR3 consists of 10 residues. V lost 8 bases and J 1 base, leaving 2 bases between the germline ends. Germline V gene lookup returns CDR1 SGHAT and CDR2 FQNNGV. This CDR3 reads CASENTEAFF. The CDR3 bases are TGTGCCAGCGAGAACACTGAAGCTTTCTTT.

V and J are TRBV28 and TRBJ1-1; unclear D gene. The length of the CDR3 is 13 residues. Trimming took 1 base from V and 5 from J, leaving 8 bases between them. Germline-derived CDR1 and CDR2 are MDHEN and SYDVKM. Here the CDR3 DNA reads TGTGCCAGCAGTTTATTACCCGGTACTGAAGCTTTCTTT. It yields the protein CASSLLPGTEAFF.

The chain couples TRBV28 to TRBJ2-7, with 7 bases fitting TRBD2. With V trimmed by 3 bases and J by 4 bases, 12 bases remained unmatched. This CDR3 has 16 amino acids. Germline V gene data show CDR1 as MDHEN and CDR2 as SYDVKM. CDR3 nucleotides: TGTGCCAGCAGTTTCCCTCTAGCGGAGATGGGGTACGAGCAGTACTTC. This gives the protein CASSFPLAEMGYEQYF.

CDR3 in amino acids: CASTDSNGEQYF. CDR3 bases: TGTGCCAGCACCGATTCGAACGGCGAGCAGTACTTC. The V and J genes are TRBV9 and TRBJ2-7; D uncertain. The CDR3 sequence is 12 residues long. Trimming stripped 6 bases from V and 6 bases from J, with 13 bases between. Per the germline V gene, CDR1 is SGDLS and CDR2 is YYNGEE.

The rearrangement links TRBV7-6 to TRBJ2-7; 7 bases fit TRBD1. The V gene's germline CDR1 is SGHVS and CDR2 FNYEAQ. The CDR3 runs 15 residues. Germline trimming cut 4 bases from V and 0 bases from J; bases unmatched to any gene: 6. DNA for the CDR3: TGTGCCAGCAGCTCGCCGGGACAGCACTCCTACGAGCAGTACTTC. It is translated as CASSSPGQHSYEQYF.

This chain joins TRBV5-4 and TRBJ1-2; D is unresolved. CDR1 and CDR2 (germline): SGHNT, YYREEE (reference sequence). V lost 5 bases and J 7 bases, leaving 18 bases between the germline ends. CDR3 length: 14 residues. The CDR3 sequence: CASSLRSGFGGYTF. DNA for the CDR3: TGTGCCAGCAGTCTGAGATCCGGGTTTGGTGGCTACACCTTC.

J is TRBJ2-5 and V is TRBV28; D not certain. The CDR3 covers 12 residues. V gave up 6 bases and J gave up 5 bases, with 10 bases separating them. The germline CDR1 and CDR2 sequences are MDHEN and SYDVKM. The CDR3 here is CASSTTWETQYF. The CDR3 DNA reads as TGTGCCAGCAGCACCACTTGGGAGACCCAGTACTTC. Using reference TRBV28 and TRBJ2-5 for the parts outside the CDR3, the full variable domain is DVKVTQSSRYLVKRTGEKVFLECVQDMDHENMFWYRQDPGLGLRLIYFSYDVKMKEKGDIPEGYSVSREKKERFSLILESASTNQTSMYLCASSTTWETQYFGPGTRLLVL.

The J gene is TRBJ1-5, the V gene TRBV11-2; TRBD1 is a possible D gene (5 bases). V lost 0 bases, J lost 3 bases, and 15 bases lay in between. This CDR3 region has 17 residues. Per germline, CDR1 SGHAT and CDR2 FQNNGV. DNA for the CDR3: TGTGCCAGCAGCTTAGATCCTGGAACAGGCATCAATCAGCCCCAGCATTTT. This encodes CASSLDPGTGINQPQHF.

The chain couples TRBV7-9 to TRBJ1-5; no clear D gene. The CDR3 length is 14 residues. Trimming took off 1 base at V and 7 bases at J, with 11 bases between the two ends. CDR1 is SEHNR and CDR2 is FQNEAQ in the germline V gene (reference sequence). The CDR3 coding sequence is TGTGCCAGCAGCTTAGGGGGTAAGAGGCAGCCCCAGCATTTT. As protein: CASSLGGKRQPQHF.

This sequence joins TRBV28 and TRBJ2-3, with TRBD1 matching over 8 bases. The germline CDR1 and CDR2 sequences are MDHEN and SYDVKM. The CDR3 loop spans 17 amino acids. After removal of 6 bases from V and 5 bases from J, the junction contained 16 bases not matched to a gene. CDR3 sequence: CASSKTGQARTKDTQYF. The CDR3 DNA reads TGTGCCAGCAGCAAAACGGGACAGGCTAGAACTAAAGATACGCAGTATTTT.

This rearrangement joins TRBV7-8 to TRBJ2-3, with D perhaps TRBD1 (5 bases). Germline CDR1 SGHVS, CDR2 FQNEAQ. The CDR3 totals 17 residues. The V end was cut by 5 bases, the J end by 2 bases, with 20 bases between. The CDR3 nucleotides read TGTGCCAGCAGCGACGCCCGCAGGGTTCGGTACACAGATACGCAGTATTTT. It encodes CASSDARRVRYTDTQYF.

This chain uses TRBV5-1 with TRBJ2-7; unclear D gene. Looked up from germline, CDR1 is SGHRS and CDR2 is YFSETQ. V lost 6 bases and J lost 2, with 12 bases in between. The CDR3 is 13 amino acids. The CDR3 loop is CASMVGPTYEQYF. As DNA, the CDR3 is TGCGCCAGCATGGTCGGTCCTACCTACGAGCAGTACTTC.

The chain uses TRBV10-1 and TRBJ2-3; tentatively, D is TRBD1 or TRBD2 (5 bases each). Germline V CDR1 and CDR2: WNHNN, SYGVQD (reference sequence). CDR3 length: 15 amino acids. Trimming removed 6 bases from V and 2 bases from J, with 15 bases in between. CDR3 DNA: TGCGCCAGCAGCTTAAGGGACCCTGACACAGATACGCAGTATTTT. Translation: CASSLRDPDTDTQYF.

The V call is TRBV5-4, the J call TRBJ2-7; D is undetermined. This CDR3 contains 11 residues. With 1 base removed from V and 5 bases from J, the gap between germline ends came to 4 bases. Germline loops: CDR1 SGHNT, CDR2 YYREEE (reference sequence). CDR3 sequence reads: CASSLLNEQYF. The CDR3 DNA follows: TGTGCCAGCAGCTTGCTTAACGAGCAGTACTTC.